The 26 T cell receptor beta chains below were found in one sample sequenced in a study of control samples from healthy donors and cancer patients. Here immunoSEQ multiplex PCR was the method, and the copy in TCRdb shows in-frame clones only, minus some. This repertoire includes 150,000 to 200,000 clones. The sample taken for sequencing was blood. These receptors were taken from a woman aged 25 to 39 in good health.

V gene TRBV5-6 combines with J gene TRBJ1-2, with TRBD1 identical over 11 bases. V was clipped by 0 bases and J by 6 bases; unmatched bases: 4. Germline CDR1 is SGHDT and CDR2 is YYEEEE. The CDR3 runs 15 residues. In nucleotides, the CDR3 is TGTGCCAGCAGCTTGGTAGGGACAGGGGGACATGGCTACACCTTC. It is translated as CASSLVGTGGHGYTF. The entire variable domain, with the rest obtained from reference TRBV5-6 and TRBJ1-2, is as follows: DAGVTQSPTHLIKTRGQQVTLRCSPKSGHDTVSWYQQALGQGPQFIFQYYEEEERQRGNFPDRFSGHQFPNYSSELNVNALLLGDSALYLCASSLVGTGGHGYTFGSGTRLTVV.

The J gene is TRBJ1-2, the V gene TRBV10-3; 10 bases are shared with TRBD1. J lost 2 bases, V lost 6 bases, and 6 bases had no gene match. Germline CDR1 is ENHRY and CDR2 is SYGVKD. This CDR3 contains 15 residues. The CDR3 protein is CAIRDPTGGNYGYTF. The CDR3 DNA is TGTGCCATCAGGGACCCGACAGGGGGCAACTATGGCTACACCTTC.

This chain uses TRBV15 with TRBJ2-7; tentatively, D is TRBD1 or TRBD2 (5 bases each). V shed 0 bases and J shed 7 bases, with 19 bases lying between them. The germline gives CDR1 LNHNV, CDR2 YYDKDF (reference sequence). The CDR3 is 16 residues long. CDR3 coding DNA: TGTGCCACCAGCAGAGATTCCGGGACCTTCAGAGAAGAGCAGTACTTC. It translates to CATSRDSGTFREEQYF.

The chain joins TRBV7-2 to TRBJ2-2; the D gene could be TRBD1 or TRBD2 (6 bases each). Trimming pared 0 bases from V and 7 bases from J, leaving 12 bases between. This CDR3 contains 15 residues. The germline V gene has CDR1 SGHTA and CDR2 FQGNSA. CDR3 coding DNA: TGTGCCAGCAGCTTAGCGGGGGGCGAGTACGGGGAGCTGTTTTTT. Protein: CASSLAGGEYGELFF.

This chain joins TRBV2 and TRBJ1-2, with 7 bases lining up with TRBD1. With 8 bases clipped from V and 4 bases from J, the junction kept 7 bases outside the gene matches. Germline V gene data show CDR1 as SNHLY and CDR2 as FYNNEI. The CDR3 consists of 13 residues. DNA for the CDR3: TGTGCCAGCGGGACAGTTTTTGGCTATGGCTACACCTTC. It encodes CASGTVFGYGYTF.

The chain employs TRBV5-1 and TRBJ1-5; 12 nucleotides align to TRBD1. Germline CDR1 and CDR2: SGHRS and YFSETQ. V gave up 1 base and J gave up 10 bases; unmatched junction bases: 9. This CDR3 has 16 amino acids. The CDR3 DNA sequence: TGCGCCAGCAGCTTGCAGCCCGGGACAGGGGGCTTTCCCCAGCATTTT. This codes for CASSLQPGTGGFPQHF.

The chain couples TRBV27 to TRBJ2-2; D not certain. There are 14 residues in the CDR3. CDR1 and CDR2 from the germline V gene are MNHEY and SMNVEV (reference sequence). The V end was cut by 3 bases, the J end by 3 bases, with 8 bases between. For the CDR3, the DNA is TGTGCCAGCAGTTTCGGCAGCTACACCGGGGAGCTGTTTTTT. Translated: CASSFGSYTGELFF.

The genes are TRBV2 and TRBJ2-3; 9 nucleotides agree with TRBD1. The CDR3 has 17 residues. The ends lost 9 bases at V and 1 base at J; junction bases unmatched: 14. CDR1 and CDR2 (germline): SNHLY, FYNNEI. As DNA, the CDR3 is TGTGCCAGGGGCCTCTGGGACAGGGATCGGCGCACAGATACGCAGTATTTT. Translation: CARGLWDRDRRTDTQYF.

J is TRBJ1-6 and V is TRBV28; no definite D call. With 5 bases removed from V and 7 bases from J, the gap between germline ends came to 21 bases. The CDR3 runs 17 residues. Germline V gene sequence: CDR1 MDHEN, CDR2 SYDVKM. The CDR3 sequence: CASSGAVVQFSNSPLHF. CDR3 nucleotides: TGTGCCAGCAGTGGCGCTGTTGTACAGTTCAGCAATTCACCCCTCCACTTT.

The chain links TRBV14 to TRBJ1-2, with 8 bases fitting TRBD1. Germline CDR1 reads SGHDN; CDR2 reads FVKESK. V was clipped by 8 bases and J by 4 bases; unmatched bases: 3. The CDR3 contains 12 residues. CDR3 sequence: CASEDRVYGYTF. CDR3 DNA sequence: TGTGCCAGCGAGGACAGGGTCTATGGCTACACCTTC.

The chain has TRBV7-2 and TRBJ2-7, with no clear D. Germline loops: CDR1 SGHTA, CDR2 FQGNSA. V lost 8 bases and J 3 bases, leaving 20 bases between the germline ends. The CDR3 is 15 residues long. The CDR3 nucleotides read TGTGCCAGCTCCCCCGGGCCGAAAAATTTCTACGAGCAGTACTTC. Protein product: CASSPGPKNFYEQYF. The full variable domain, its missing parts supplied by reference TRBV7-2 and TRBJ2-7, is GAGVSQSPSNKVTEKGKDVELRCDPISGHTALYWYRQSLGQGLEFLIYFQGNSAPDKSGLPSDRFSAERTGGSVSTLTIQRTQQEDSAVYLCASSPGPKNFYEQYFGPGTRLTVT.

For the CDR3, the DNA is TGTGCCAGCAGCACGACAGGAGAAGAGACCCAGTACTTC. This sequence encodes CASSTTGEETQYF. The chain is built from TRBV11-2 and TRBJ2-5; D is perhaps TRBD1 (6 bases). Trimming pared 5 bases from V and 3 bases from J, leaving 10 bases between. Looked up from germline, CDR1 is SGHAT and CDR2 is FQNNGV. The CDR3 sequence is 13 residues long. The variable domain in full, completed from reference TRBV11-2 and TRBJ2-5, reads EAGVAQSPRYKIIEKRQSVAFWCNPISGHATLYWYQQILGQGPKLLIQFQNNGVVDDSQLPKDRFSAERLKGVDSTLKIQPAKLEDSAVYLCASSTTGEETQYFGPGTRLLVL.

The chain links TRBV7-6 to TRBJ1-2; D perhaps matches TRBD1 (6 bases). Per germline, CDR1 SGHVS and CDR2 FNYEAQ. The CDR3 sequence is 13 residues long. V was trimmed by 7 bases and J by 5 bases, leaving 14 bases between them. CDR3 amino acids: CASTSDRDYGYTF. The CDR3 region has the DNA TGTGCCAGCACTTCGGACAGAGATTATGGCTACACCTTC.

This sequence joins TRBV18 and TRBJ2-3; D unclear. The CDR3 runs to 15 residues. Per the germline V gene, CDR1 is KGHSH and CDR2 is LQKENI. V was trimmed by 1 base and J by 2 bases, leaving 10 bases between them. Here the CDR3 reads CASSPRPKNTDTQYF. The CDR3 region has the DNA TGTGCCAGCTCACCACGACCGAAGAACACAGATACGCAGTATTTT.

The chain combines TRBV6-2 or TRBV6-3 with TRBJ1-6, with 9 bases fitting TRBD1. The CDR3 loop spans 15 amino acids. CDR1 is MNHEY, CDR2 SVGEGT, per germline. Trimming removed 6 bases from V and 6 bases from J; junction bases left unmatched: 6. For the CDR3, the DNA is TGTGCCAGCAGCCCTCGACAGGGGGTTAATTCACCCCTCCACTTT. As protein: CASSPRQGVNSPLHF.

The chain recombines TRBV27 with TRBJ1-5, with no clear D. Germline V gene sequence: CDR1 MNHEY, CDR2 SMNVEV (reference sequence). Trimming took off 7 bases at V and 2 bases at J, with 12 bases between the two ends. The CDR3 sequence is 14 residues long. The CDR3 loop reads CASKTGLGNQPQHF. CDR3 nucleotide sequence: TGTGCCAGCAAGACCGGGCTCGGCAATCAGCCCCAGCATTTT.

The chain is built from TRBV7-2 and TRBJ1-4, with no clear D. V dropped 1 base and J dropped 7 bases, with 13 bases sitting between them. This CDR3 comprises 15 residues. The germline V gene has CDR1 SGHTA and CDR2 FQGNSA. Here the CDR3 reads CASSLGLLFGEKLFF. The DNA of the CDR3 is TGTGCCAGCAGCTTAGGCCTACTCTTTGGTGAAAAACTGTTTTTT.

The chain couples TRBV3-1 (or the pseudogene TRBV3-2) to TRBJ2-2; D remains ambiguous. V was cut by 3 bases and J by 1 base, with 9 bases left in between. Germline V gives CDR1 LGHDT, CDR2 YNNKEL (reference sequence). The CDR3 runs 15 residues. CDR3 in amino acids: CASSHGVRNTGELFF. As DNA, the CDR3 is TGTGCCAGCAGCCATGGGGTGAGGAACACCGGGGAGCTGTTTTTT.

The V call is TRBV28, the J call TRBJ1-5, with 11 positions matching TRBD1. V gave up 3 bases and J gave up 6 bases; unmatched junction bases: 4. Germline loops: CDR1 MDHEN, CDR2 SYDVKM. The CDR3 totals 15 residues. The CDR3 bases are TGTGCCAGCAGTTTTCGGACAGGGGGCAGTCAGCCCCAGCATTTT. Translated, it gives CASSFRTGGSQPQHF.

The CDR3 DNA is TGTGCCAGCAGCCAAGATCTGGGTAGCGGGAGCGATGAGCAGTTCTTC. Its translation: CASSQDLGSGSDEQFF. The V gene is TRBV4-2, the J gene TRBJ2-1; 9 nucleotides match TRBD2. Germline V gene lookup returns CDR1 LGHNA and CDR2 YNFKEQ. The CDR3 contains 16 residues. The junction had 8 bases not matched to a gene; V was cut back by 0 bases and J by 8 bases.

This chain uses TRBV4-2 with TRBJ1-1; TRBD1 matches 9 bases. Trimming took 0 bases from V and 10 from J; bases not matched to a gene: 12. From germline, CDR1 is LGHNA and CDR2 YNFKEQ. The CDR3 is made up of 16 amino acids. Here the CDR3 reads CASSQDLAGQGFAAFF. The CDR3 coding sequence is TGTGCCAGCAGCCAAGATTTAGCGGGACAGGGTTTTGCAGCTTTCTTT.

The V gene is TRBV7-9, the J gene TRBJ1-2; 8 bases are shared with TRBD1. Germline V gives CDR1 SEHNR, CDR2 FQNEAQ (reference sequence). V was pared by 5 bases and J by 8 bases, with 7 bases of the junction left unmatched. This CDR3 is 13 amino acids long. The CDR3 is CASSPGQGRGYTF. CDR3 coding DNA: TGTGCCAGCAGCCCCGGACAGGGCCGCGGCTACACCTTC.

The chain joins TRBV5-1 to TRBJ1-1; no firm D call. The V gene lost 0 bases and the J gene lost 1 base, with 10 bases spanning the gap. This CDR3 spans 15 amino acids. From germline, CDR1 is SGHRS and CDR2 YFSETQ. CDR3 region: CASSLGTTANTEAFF. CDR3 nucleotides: TGCGCCAGCAGCTTGGGGACCACAGCGAACACTGAAGCTTTCTTT.

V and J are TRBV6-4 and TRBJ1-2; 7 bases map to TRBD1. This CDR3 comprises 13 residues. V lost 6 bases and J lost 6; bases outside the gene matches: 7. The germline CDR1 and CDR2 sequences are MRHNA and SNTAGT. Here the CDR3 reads CASRRQGTDGYTF. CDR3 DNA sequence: TGTGCCAGCAGGAGACAGGGTACAGATGGCTACACCTTC.

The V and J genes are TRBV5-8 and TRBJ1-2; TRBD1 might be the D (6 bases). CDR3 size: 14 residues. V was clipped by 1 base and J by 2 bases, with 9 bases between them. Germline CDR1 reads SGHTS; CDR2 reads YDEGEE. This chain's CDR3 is CASSLTGTNYGYTF. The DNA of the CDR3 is TGTGCCAGCAGCTTGACCGGGACAAACTATGGCTACACCTTC.

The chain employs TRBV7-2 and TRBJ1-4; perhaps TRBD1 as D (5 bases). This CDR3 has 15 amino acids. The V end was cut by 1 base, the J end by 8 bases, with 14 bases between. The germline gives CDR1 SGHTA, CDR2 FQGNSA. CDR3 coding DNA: TGTGCCAGCAGCTTAGGCGGCAGGGAATGGGAAAAACTGTTTTTT. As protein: CASSLGGREWEKLFF.